This TCR beta chain was sequenced during a study of blood T cell repertoires in COVID-19. Across the study: There were acute and convalescent COVID-19 samples, and they came from the United States, Italy and Spain.

In the original processing: Amplification of reference gene primers provided the estimated nucleated cell counts. The repertoire was sequenced with immunoSEQ multiplex PCR; TCRdb's copy has only in-frame clones and lacks some. V, J and clone size are those of that table, while D and trimming were read from the DNA. The profile shows 110,000 to 150,000 clones, around 87% of them singletons. This CDR3 is 17 amino acids long. J gave up 0 bases and V 5 bases, and 12 bases lay outside the gene matches. Germline CDR1 and CDR2: SGHAT and FQNNGV. The source of this sequence is a woman aged 40 to 50 with acute or convalescent COVID-19. Specimen: peripheral blood. The chain employs TRBV11-2 and TRBJ2-5; 7 bases line up with TRBD1. The CDR3 loop is CASSPRQGVPYQETQYF. The CDR3 DNA reads TGTGCCAGCAGCCCCCGACAGGGAGTACCCTACCAAGAGACCCAGTACTTC.